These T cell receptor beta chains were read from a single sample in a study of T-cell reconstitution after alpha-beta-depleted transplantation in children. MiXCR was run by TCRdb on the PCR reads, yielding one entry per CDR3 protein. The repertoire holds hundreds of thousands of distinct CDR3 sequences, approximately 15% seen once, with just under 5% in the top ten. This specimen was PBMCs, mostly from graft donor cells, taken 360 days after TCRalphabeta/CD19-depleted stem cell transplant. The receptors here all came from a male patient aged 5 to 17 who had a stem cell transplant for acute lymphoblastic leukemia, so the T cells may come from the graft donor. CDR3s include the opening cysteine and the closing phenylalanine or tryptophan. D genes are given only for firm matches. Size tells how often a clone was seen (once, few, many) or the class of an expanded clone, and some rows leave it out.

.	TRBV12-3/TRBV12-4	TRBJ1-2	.	TGTGCCAGCAGTTTCAGGGATCTCTATGGCTACACCTTC	CASSFRDLYGYTF
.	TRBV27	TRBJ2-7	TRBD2	TGTGCCAGCTCCGACGGGGAGGGAATCTACGAGCAGTACTTC	CASSDGEGIYEQYF
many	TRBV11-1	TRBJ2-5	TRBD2	TGTGCCAGCAGCTTAGTGCGCAAGACTAGCGGGAGTCTCGGAGAGACCCAGTACTTC	CASSLVRKTSGSLGETQYF
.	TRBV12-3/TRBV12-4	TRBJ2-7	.	TGTGCCAGCAGTTTTCTAGGAGGGAGCGAGCAGTACTTC	CASSFLGGSEQYF
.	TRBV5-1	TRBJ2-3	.	TGCGCCAGCAGCTTTTACGGCGGCGGCACAGATACGCAGTATTTT	CASSFYGGGTDTQYF
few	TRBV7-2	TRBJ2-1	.	TGTGCCAGCAGCTATGACTCCGGTATCGCCTACAATGAGCAGTTCTTC	CASSYDSGIAYNEQFF
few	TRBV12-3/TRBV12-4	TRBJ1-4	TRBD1	TGTGCCAGCAGTTTAGGGGGACAGGGACGGGCCGAAAAACTGTTTTTT	CASSLGGQGRAEKLFF
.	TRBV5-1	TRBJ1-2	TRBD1	TGCGCCAGCAGCTCGCCGGGACAGAGAGGCTACACCTTC	CASSSPGQRGYTF
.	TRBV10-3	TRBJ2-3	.	TGTGCCATCAGTGACCCCCTTACCGCCCTTAACACAGATACGCAGTATTTT	CAISDPLTALNTDTQYF
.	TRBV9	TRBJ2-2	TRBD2	TGTGCCAGCAGCGTATCCGGGACTAGCGGGGTCGCCGGGGAGCTGTTTTTT	CASSVSGTSGVAGELFF
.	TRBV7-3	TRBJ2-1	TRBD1	TGTGCCAGCAGCTTAACGGGGGGACAGGGGGCTCTTAATGAGCAGTTCTTC	CASSLTGGQGALNEQFF
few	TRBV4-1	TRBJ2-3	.	TGCGCCAGCAGTCTCAAGTACAGGTTTTGGACAGATACGCAGTATTTT	CASSLKYRFWTDTQYF
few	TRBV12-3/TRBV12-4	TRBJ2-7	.	TGTGCCAGCAGTAGAGTACAAGAGCAGTACTTC	CASSRVQEQYF
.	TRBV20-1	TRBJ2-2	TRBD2	TGCAGTGCTAGAGGCCTAGCGGGAGCGAACACCGGGGAGCTGTTTTTT	CSARGLAGANTGELFF
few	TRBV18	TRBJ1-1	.	TGTGCCAGCTCGTCTCAGGCGAACACTGAAGCTTTCTTT	CASSSQANTEAFF
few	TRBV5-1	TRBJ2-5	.	TGCGCCACCTCCCCTGGAGAGGGGTTCACGACCCAGTACTTC	CATSPGEGFTTQYF
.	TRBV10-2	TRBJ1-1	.	TGCGCCACCCTTGCAGGGAACACTGAAGCTTTCTTT	CATLAGNTEAFF
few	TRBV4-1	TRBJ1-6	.	TGCGCCAGCAGCCAAGTAAATGAAGATCACCTCCACTTT	CASSQVNEDHLHF
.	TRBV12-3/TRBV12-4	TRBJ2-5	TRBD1	TGTGCCAGCAGCCTTTGGGACAGGGCCCAAGAGACCCAGTACTTC	CASSLWDRAQETQYF
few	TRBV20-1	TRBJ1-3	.	TGCAGTGCTTTCGCGGACAAAACTGGAAACACCATATATTTT	CSAFADKTGNTIYF
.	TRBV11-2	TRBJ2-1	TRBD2	TGTGCCAGCAGCCCCCCGTGGCTAGGACTAGCGGGAGGTTCGAATGAGCAGTTCTTC	CASSPPWLGLAGGSNEQFF